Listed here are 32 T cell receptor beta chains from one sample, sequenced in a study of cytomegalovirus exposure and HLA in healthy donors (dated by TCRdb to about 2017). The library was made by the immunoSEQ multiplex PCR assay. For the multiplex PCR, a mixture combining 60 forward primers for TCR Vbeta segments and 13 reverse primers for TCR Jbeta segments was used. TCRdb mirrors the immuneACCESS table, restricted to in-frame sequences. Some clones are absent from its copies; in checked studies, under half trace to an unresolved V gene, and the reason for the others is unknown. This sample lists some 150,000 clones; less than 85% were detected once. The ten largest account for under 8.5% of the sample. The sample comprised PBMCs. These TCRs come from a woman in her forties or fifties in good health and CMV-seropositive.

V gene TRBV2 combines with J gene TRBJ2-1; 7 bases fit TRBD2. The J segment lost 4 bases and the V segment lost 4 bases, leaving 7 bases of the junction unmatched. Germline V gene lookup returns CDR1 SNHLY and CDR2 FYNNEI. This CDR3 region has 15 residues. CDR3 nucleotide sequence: TGTGCCAGCAGTGGTGGCGGGGGAGCTTACAATGAGCAGTTCTTC. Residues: CASSGGGGAYNEQFF.

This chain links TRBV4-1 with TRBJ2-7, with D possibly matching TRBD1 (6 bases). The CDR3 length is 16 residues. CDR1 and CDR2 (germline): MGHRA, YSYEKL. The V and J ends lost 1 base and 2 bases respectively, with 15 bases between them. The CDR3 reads CASSQVDRHPAYEQYF. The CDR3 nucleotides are TGCGCCAGCAGCCAAGTCGACAGGCACCCCGCCTACGAGCAGTACTTC.

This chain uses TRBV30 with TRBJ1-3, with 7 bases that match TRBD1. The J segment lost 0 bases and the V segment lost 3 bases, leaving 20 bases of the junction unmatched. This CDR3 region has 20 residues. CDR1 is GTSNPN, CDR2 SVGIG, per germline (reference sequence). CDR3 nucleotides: TGTGCCTGGAGGGCAGGGGATCGTTGGGACAGTCGATACTCTGGAAACACCATATATTTT. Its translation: CAWRAGDRWDSRYSGNTIYF.

CDR3 protein: CASSEFKTGDYGYTF. The DNA of the CDR3 is TGTGCCAGCAGTGAATTTAAGACAGGAGACTATGGCTACACCTTC. This chain joins TRBV6-1 and TRBJ1-2; a possible D gene is TRBD1 (6 bases). The V and J ends lost 2 bases and 3 bases respectively, with 13 bases between them. Germline CDR1 MNHNS, CDR2 SASEGT. The CDR3 consists of 15 residues.

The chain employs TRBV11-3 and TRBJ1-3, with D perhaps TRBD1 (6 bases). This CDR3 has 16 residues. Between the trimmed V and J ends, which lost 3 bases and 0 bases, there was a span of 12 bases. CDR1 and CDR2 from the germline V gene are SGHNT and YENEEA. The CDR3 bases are TGTGCCAGCAGCTTGACAGGCCCATCCTCTGGAAACACCATATATTTT. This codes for CASSLTGPSSGNTIYF.

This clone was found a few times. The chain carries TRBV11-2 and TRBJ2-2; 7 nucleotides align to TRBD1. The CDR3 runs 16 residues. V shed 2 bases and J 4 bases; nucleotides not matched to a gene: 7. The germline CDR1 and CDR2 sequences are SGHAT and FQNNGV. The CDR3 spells CASSLQGTASTGELFF. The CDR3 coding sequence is TGTGCCAGCAGCTTACAAGGGACAGCTTCCACCGGGGAGCTGTTTTTT.

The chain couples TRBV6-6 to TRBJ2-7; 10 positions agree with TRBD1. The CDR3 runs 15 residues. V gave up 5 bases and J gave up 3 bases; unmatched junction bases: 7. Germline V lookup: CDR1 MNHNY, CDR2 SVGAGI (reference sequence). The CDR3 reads CASSPWGQGSYEQYF. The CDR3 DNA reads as TGTGCCAGCAGTCCCTGGGGACAGGGGAGCTACGAGCAGTACTTC.

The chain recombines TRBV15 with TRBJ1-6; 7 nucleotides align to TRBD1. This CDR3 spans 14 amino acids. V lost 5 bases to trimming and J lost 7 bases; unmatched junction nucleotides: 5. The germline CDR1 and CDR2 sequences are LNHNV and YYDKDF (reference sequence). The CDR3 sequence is CATSRQGNNSPLHF. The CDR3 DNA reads TGTGCCACCAGCCGACAGGGTAACAATTCACCCCTCCACTTT.

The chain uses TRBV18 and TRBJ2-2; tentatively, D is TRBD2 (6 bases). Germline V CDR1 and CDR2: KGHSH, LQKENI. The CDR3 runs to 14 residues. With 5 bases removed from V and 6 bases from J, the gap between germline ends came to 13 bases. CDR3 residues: CASSRSPGAGELFF. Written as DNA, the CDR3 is TGTGCCAGCTCAAGATCGCCGGGGGCCGGGGAGCTGTTTTTT. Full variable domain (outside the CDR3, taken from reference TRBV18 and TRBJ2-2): NAGVMQNPRHLVRRRGQEARLRCSPMKGHSHVYWYRQLPEEGLKFMVYLQKENIIDESGMPKERFSAEFPKEGPSILRIQQVVRGDSAAYFCASSRSPGAGELFFGEGSRLTVL.

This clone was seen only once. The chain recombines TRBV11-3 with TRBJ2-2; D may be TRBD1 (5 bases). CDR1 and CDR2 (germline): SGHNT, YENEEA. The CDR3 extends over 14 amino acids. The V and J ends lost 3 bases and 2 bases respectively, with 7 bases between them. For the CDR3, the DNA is TGTGCCAGCAGCTTGGACATTAACACCGGGGAGCTGTTTTTT. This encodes CASSLDINTGELFF.

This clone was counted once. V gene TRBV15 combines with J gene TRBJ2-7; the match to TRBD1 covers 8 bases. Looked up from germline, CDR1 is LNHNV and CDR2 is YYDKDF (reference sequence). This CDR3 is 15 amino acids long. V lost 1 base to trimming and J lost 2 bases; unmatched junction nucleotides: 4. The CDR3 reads CATSRAPGQAYEQYF. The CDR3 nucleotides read TGTGCCACCAGCAGAGCGCCGGGACAGGCCTACGAGCAGTACTTC.

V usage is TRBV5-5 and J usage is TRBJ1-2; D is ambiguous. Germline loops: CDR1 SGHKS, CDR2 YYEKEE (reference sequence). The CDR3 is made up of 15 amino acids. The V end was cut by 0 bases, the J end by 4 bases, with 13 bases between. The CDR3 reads CASSLGPAGTYGYTF. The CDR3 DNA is TGTGCCAGCAGCTTGGGCCCCGCCGGTACCTATGGCTACACCTTC.

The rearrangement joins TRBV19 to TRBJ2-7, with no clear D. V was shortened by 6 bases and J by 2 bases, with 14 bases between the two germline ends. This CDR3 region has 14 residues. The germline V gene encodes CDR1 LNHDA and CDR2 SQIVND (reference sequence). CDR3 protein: CASSANFGPYEQYF. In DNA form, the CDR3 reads TGTGCCAGTAGCGCTAATTTCGGTCCCTACGAGCAGTACTTC.

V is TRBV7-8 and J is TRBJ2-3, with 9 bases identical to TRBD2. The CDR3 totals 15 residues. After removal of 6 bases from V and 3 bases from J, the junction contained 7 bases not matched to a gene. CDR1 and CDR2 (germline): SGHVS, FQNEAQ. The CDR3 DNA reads TGTGCCAGCAGTCCGAGCGGGGGGTCGACAGATACGCAGTATTTT. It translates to CASSPSGGSTDTQYF.

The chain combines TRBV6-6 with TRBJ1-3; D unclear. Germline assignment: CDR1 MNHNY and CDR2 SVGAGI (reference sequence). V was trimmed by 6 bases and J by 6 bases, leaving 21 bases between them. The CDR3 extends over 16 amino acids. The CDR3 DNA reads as TGTGCCAGCAGGTCCCGTCCAAACCTGAGGGAAAACACCATATATTTT. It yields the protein CASRSRPNLRENTIYF.

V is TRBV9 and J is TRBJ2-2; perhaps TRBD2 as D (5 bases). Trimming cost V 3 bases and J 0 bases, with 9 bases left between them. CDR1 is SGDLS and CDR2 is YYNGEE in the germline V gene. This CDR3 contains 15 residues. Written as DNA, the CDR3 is TGTGCCAGCAGCGGAGGGATACCGAACACCGGGGAGCTGTTTTTT. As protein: CASSGGIPNTGELFF. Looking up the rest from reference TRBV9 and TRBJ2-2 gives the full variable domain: DSGVTQTPKHLITATGQRVTLRCSPRSGDLSVYWYQQSLDQGLQFLIQYYNGEERAKGNILERFSAQQFPDLHSELNLSSLELGDSALYFCASSGGIPNTGELFFGEGSRLTVL.

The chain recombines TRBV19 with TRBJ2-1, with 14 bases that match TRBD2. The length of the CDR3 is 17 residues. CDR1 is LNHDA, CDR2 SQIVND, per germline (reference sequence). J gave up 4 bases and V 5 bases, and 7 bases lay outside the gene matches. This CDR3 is CASSRGTSGGLYNEQFF. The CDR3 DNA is TGTGCCAGTAGTCGGGGGACTAGCGGGGGCCTTTACAATGAGCAGTTCTTC.

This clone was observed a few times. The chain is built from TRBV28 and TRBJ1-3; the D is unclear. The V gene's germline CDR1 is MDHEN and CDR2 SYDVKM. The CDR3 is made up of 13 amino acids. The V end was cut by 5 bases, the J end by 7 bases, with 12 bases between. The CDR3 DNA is TGTGCCAGCAGTGGCCGCGGTGGGAACACCATATATTTT. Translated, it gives CASSGRGGNTIYF.

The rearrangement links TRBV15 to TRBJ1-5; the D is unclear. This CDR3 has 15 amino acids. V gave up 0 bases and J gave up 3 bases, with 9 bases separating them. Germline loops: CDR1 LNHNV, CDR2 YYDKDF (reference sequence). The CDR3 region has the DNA TGTGCCACCAGCAGAGAAGGAGGTTCCAATCAGCCCCAGCATTTT. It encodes CATSREGGSNQPQHF.

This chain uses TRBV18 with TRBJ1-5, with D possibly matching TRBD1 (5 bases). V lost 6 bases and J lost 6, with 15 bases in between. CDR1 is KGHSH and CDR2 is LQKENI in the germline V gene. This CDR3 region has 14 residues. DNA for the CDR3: TGTGCCAGCTCCCAAACTGGGGGGACTCAGCCCCAGCATTTT. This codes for CASSQTGGTQPQHF.

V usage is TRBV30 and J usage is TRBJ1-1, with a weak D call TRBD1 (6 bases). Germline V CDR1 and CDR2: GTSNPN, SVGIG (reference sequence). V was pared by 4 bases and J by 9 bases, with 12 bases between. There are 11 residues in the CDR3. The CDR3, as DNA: TGTGCCTGGACAGGGGAATATCAAGCTTTCTTT. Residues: CAWTGEYQAFF.

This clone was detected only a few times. DNA for the CDR3: TGTGCCAGCAGCCCCAGGGGGGAGACTGGAAACACCATATATTTT. Translation gives CASSPRGETGNTIYF. This sequence joins TRBV5-6 and TRBJ1-3, with 7 bases fitting TRBD1. Per the germline V gene, CDR1 is SGHDT and CDR2 is YYEEEE. The J segment lost 2 bases and the V segment lost 4 bases, leaving 6 bases of the junction unmatched. The CDR3 sequence is 15 residues long.

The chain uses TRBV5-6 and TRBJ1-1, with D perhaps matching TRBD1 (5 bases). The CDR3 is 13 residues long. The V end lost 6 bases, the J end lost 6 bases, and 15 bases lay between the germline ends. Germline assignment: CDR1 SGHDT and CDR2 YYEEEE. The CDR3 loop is CASTSGLTAEAFF. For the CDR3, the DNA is TGTGCCAGCACCTCGGGACTGACAGCTGAAGCTTTCTTT.

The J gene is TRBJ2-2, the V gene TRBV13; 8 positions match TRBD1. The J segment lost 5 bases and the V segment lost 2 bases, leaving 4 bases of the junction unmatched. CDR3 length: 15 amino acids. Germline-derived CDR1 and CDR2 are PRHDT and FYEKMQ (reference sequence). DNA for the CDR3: TGTGCCAGCAGCTTACGGCGACAGGGGACCGGGGAGCTGTTTTTT. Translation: CASSLRRQGTGELFF.

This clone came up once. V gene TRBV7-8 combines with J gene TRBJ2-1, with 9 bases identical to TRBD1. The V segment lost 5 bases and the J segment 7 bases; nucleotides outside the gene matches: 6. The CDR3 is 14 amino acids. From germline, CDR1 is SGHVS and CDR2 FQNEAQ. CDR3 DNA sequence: TGTGCCAGCAGCCCTCGACAGGGGGAAAATGAGCAGTTCTTC. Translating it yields CASSPRQGENEQFF.

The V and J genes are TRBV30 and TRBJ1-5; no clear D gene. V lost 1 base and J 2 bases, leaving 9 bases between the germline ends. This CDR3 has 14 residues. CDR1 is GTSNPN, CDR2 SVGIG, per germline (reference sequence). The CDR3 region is CAWSADLGNQPQHF. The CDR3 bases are TGTGCCTGGAGTGCTGACTTGGGCAATCAGCCCCAGCATTTT.

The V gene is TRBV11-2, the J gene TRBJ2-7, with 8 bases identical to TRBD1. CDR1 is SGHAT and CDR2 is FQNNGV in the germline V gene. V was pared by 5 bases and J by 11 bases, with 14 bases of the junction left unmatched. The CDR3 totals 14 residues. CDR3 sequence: CASSSTDREALKYF. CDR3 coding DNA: TGTGCCAGCAGCAGCACGGACAGGGAGGCGTTGAAGTACTTC.

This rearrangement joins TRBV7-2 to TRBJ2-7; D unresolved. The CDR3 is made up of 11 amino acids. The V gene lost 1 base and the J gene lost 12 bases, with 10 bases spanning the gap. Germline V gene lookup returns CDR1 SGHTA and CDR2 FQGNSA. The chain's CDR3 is CASSLGWRLYF. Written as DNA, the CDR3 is TGTGCCAGCAGCTTAGGATGGCGGTTGTACTTC.

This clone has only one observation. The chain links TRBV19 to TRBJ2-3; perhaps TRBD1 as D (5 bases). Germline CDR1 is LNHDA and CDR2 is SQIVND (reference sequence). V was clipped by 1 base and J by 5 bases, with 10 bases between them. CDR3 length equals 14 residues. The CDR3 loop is CASSIGRALDTQYF. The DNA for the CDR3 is TGTGCCAGTAGTATAGGCAGGGCTTTAGATACGCAGTATTTT.

CDR3: CASSQVMVAGGPGEQFF. In nucleotides, the CDR3 is TGCGCCAGCAGCCAAGTGATGGTAGCGGGGGGGCCCGGGGAGCAGTTCTTC. The rearrangement joins TRBV4-1 to TRBJ2-1, with 11 positions matching TRBD2. CDR1 is MGHRA, CDR2 YSYEKL, per germline. The CDR3 extends over 17 amino acids. V lost 1 base and J lost 10; bases outside the gene matches: 12.

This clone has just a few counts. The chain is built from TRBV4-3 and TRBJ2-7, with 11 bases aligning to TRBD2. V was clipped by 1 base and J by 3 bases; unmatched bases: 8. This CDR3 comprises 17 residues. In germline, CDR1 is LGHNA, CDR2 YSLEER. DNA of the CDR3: TGCGCCAGCAGCCAAGGTTGGTCTAGCGGGGGGAGCTACGAGCAGTACTTC. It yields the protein CASSQGWSSGGSYEQYF.

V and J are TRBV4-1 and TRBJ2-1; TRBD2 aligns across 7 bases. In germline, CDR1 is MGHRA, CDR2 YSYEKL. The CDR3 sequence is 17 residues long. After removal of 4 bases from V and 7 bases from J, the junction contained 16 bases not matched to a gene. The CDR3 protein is CASSPGVAGILGNEQFF. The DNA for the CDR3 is TGCGCCAGCAGCCCCGGGGTAGCGGGCATCCTAGGTAATGAGCAGTTCTTC.